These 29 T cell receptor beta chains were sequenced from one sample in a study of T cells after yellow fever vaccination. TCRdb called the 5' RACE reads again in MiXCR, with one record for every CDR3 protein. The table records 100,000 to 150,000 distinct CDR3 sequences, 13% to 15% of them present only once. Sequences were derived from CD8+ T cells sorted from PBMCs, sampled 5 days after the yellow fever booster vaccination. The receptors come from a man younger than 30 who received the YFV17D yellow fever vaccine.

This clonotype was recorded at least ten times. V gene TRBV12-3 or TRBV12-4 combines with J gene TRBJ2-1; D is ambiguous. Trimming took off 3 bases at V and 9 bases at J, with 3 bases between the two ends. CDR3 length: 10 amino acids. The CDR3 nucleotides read TGTGCCAGCAGTTTGGGTGAGCAGTTCTTC. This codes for CASSLGEQFF.

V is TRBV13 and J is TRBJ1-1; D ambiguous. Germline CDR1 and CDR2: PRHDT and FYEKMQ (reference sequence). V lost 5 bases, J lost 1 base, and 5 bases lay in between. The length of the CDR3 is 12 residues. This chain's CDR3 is CASSAQNTEAFF. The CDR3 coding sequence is TGTGCCAGCAGCGCCCAGAACACTGAAGCTTTCTTT.

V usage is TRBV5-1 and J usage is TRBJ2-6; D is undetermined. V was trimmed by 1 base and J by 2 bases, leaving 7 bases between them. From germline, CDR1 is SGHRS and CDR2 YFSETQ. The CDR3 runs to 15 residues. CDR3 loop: CASSLMDPGANVLTF. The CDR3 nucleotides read TGCGCCAGCAGCTTGATGGACCCTGGGGCCAACGTCCTGACTTTC.

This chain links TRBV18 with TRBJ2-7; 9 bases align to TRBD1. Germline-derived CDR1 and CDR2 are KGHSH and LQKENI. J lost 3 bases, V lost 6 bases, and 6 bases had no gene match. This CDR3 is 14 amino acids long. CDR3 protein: CASSPGQGYYEQYV. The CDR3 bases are TGTGCCAGCTCTCCGGGACAGGGTTACTACGAGCAGTACGTC.

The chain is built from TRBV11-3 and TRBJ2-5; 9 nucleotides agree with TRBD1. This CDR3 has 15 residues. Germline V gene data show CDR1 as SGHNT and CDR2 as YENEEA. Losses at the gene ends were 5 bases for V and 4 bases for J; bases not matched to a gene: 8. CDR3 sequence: CASSATGTGLETQYF. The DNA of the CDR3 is TGTGCCAGCAGCGCCACCGGGACAGGGTTAGAGACCCAGTACTTC.

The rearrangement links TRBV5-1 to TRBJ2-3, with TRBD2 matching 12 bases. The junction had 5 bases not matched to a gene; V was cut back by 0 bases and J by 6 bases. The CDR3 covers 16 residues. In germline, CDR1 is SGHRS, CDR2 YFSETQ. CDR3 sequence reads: CASSLETSGGRDTQYF. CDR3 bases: TGCGCCAGCAGCTTGGAGACTAGCGGGGGAAGGGATACGCAGTATTTT. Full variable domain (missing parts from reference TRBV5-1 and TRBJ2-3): KAGVTQTPRYLIKTRGQQVTLSCSPISGHRSVSWYQQTPGQGLQFLFEYFSETQRNKGNFPGRFSGRQFSNSRSEMNVSTLELGDSALYLCASSLETSGGRDTQYFGPGTRLTVL.

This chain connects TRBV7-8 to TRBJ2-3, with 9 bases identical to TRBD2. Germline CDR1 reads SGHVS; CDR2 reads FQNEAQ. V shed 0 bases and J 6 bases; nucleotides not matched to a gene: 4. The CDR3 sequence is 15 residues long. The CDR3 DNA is TGTGCCAGCAGCTTAGCGAGCGGGGGGTCCGATACGCAGTATTTT. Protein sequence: CASSLASGGSDTQYF.

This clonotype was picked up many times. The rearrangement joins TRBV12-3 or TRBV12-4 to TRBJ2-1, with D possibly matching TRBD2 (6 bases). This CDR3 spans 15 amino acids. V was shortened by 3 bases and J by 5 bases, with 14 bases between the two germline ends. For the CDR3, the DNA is TGTGCCAGCAGTTTCCTGGCTAGCGCTGACAATGAGCAGTTCTTC. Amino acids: CASSFLASADNEQFF.

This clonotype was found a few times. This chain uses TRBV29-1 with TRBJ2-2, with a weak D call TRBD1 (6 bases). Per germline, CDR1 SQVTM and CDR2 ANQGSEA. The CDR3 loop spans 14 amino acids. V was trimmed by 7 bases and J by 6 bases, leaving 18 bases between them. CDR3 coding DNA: TGCAGCGCGTGGGCAGGGGTTGGTGCCGGGGAGCTGTTTTTT. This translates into CSAWAGVGAGELFF.

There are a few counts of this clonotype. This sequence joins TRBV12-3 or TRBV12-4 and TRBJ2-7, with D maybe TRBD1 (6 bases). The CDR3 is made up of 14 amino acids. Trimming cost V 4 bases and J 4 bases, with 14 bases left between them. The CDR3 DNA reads TGTGCCAGCAGTTGGGCGGGCACAGGGTACGAGCAGTACGTC. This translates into CASSWAGTGYEQYV.

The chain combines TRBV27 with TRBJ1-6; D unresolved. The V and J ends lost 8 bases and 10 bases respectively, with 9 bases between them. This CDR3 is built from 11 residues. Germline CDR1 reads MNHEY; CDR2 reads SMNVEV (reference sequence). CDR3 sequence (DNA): TGTGCCAGCGGGTTGGCCTCACCCCTCCACTTT. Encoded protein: CASGLASPLHF.

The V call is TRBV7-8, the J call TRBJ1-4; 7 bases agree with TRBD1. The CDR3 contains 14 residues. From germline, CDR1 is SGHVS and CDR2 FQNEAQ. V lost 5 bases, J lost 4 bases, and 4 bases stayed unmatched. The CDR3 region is CASSPGTVNEKLFF. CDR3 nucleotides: TGTGCCAGCAGCCCCGGGACAGTTAATGAAAAACTGTTTTTT.

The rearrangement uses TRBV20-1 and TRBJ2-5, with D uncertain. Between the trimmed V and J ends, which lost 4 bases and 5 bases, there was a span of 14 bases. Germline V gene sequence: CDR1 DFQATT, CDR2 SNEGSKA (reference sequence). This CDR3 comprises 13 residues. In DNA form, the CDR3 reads TGCAGTGCTAACGAGATGCTCGCCGAGACCCAGTACTTC. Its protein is CSANEMLAETQYF.

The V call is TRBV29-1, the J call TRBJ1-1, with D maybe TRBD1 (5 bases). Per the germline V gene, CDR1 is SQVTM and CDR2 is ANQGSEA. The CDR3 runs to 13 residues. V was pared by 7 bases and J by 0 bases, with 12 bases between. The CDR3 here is CSAIQGMNTEAFF. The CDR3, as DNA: TGCAGCGCTATCCAGGGTATGAACACTGAAGCTTTCTTT.

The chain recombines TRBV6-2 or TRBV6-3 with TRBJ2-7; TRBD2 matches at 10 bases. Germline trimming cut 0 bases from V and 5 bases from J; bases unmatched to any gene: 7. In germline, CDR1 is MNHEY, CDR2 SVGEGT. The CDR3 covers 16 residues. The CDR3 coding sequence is TGTGCCAGCAGTTACTCGATAGCTAGCGGGGGCAACGAGCAGTACGTC. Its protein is CASSYSIASGGNEQYV.

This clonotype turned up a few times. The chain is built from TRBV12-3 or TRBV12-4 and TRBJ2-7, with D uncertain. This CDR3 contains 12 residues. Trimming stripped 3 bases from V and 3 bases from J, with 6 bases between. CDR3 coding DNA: TGTGCCAGCAGTTTGTACGGCTACGAGCAGTACGTC. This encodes CASSLYGYEQYV.

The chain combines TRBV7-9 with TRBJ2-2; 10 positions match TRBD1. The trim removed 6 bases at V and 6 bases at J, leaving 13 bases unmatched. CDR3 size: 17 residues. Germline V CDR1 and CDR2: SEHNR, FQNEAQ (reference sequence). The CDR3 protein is CASRLRGTGDLAGELFF. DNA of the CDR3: TGTGCCAGCAGGTTACGCGGGACAGGGGATTTAGCCGGGGAGCTGTTTTTT.

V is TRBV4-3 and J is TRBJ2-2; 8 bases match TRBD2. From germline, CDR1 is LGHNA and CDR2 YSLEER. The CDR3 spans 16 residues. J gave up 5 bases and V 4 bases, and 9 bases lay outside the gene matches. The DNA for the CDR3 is TGCGCCAGCAGCCCGCCGGAGGGCGGGAGGACCGGGGAGCTGTTTTTT. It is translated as CASSPPEGGRTGELFF.

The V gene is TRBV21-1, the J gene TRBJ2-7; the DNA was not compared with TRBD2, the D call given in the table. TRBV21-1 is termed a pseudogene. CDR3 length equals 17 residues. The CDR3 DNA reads TGTGCCAGCAGCAAGACGCCCGGCGGGCGGTGGATGTACGAGCAGTACGTC. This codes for CASSKTPGGRWMYEQYV.

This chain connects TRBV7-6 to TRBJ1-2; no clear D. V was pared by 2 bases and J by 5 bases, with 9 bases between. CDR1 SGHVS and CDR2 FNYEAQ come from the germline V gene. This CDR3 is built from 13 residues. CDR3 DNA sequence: TGTGCCAGCAGCTTAACGGAGAATTATGGCTACACCTTC. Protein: CASSLTENYGYTF.

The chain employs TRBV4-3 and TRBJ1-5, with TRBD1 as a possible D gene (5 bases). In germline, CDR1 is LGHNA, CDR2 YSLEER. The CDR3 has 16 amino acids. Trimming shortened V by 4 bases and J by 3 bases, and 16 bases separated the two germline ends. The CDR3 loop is CASSLIFTGVNQPQHF. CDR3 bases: TGCGCCAGCAGCCTAATTTTTACAGGAGTCAATCAGCCCCAGCATTTT.

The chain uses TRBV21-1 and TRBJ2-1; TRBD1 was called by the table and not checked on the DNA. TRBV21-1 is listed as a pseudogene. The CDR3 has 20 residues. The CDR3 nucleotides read TGTGCCAGCAGCAAATATGCGGAGCCCCCCCGGCCCCTATCCTACAATGAGCAGTTCTTC. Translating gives CASSKYAEPPRPLSYNEQFF.

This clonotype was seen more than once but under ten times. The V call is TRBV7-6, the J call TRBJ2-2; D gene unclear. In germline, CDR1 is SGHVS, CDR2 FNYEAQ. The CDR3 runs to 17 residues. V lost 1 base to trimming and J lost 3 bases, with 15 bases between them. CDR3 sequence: CASSLEGQPRDTGELFF. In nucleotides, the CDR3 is TGTGCCAGCAGCTTAGAAGGTCAGCCTAGAGACACCGGGGAGCTGTTTTTT. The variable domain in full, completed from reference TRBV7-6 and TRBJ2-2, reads GAGVSQSPRYKVTKRGQDVALRCDPISGHVSLYWYRQALGQGPEFLTYFNYEAQQDKSGLPNDRFSAERPEGSISTLTIQRTEQRDSAMYRCASSLEGQPRDTGELFFGEGSRLTVL.

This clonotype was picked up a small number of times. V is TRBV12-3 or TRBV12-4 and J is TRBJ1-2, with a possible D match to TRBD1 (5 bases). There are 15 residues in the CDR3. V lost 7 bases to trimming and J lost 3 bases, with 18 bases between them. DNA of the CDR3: TGTGCCAGCACTGGAATCAGGGTAATGGACTATGGCTACACCTTC. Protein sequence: CASTGIRVMDYGYTF.

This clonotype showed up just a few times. CDR3 region: CASSQATSGGVETQYF. The CDR3 nucleotides are TGCGCCAGCAGCCAAGCGACTAGCGGGGGGGTTGAGACCCAGTACTTC. The chain employs TRBV4-3 and TRBJ2-5, with 14 nucleotides matching TRBD2. The junction had 3 bases not matched to a gene; V was cut back by 1 base and J by 5 bases. The CDR3 has 16 residues. Germline V CDR1 and CDR2: LGHNA, YSLEER.

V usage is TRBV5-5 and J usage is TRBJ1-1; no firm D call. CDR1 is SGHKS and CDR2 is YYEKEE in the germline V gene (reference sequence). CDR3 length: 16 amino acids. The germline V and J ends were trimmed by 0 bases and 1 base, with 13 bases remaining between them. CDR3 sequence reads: CASSLEAWSGNTEAFF. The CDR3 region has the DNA TGTGCCAGCAGCTTGGAGGCGTGGAGCGGGAACACTGAAGCTTTCTTT.

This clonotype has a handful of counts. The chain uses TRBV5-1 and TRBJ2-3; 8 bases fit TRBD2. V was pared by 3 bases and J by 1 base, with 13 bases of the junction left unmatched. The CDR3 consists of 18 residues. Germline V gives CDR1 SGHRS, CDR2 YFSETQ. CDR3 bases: TGCGCCAGCAGCTACAGTACAGGGCGGGGGGCCGGCACAGATACGCAGTATTTT. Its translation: CASSYSTGRGAGTDTQYF. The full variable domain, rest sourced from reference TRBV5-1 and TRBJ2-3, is KAGVTQTPRYLIKTRGQQVTLSCSPISGHRSVSWYQQTPGQGLQFLFEYFSETQRNKGNFPGRFSGRQFSNSRSEMNVSTLELGDSALYLCASSYSTGRGAGTDTQYFGPGTRLTVL.

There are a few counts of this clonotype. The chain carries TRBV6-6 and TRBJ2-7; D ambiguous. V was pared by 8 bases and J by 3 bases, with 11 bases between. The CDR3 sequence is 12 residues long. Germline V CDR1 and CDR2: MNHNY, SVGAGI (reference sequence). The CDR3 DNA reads TGTGCCAGCGGCTGGGCCGTCTACGAGCAGTACGTC. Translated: CASGWAVYEQYV.

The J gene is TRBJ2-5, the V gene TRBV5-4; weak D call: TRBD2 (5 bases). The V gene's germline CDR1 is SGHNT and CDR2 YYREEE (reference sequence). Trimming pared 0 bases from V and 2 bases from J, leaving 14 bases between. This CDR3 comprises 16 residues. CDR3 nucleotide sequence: TGTGCCAGCAGCTTGGCCATGGAGGCTGGGCAAGAGACCCAGTACTTC. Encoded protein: CASSLAMEAGQETQYF.